The clone carrying this TCR beta chain was recorded a few times. Its antigen remains unidentified. The sample comes from a study of T-cell memory formation after mild COVID-19. Per germline, CDR1 MGHDK and CDR2 SYGVNS. The CDR3 is 17 residues long. V trimming: 6 bases; J trimming: 0 bases; junction bases outside the gene matches: 12. The study, taken as a whole, reports: Clones from the second wave (peaking day 37) had unconfirmed SARS-CoV-2 specificity.

TCRdb fed the 5' RACE reads into MiXCR, producing one record per CDR3 protein. The sample comprises 350,000 to 400,000 distinct CDR3 sequences, over 13% of which are singletons, and 22% rests with the top ten. The sample was PBMCs or a T cell subset sorted from them (not recorded which). The TCR was taken from a man in his late teens or twenties who had mild COVID-19 (a few samples of this study predate the infection). Cell type and time point are not known. J is TRBJ2-3 and V is TRBV25-1, with 7 positions matching TRBD2. In DNA form, the CDR3 reads TGTGCCAGCAGCCCTCGGCGGGGGTTGACTAGCACAGATACGCAGTATTTT. It specifies CASSPRRGLTSTDTQYF.